This TCR beta chain is drawn from a study of shared clonotypes between healthy human individuals. The germline CDR1 and CDR2 sequences are KGHSH and LQKENI. The ends were cut back, 2 bases at V and 3 bases at J, with 11 bases in the middle. This CDR3 is built from 15 residues. Measured with immunoSEQ multiplex PCR; TCRdb has only the in-frame clones, and not every one. Among roughly 2.6 million clones listed, about 92% were seen once. Sequenced: naive CD4+ T cells sorted from blood. The subset was: CD45RA+ positively selected. The receptor's source is a man in his late teens or twenties in good health. V usage is TRBV18 and J usage is TRBJ1-3; no definite D call. This CDR3 is CASSPIPGGGNTIYF. The CDR3 bases are TGTGCCAGCTCACCAATCCCGGGAGGTGGAAACACCATATATTTT.